This T cell receptor (beta chain) came from a study of blood T cell repertoires in COVID-19. Study-wide context: Nucleic acid was either cDNA or gDNA, and it came from T cells, B-cell-depleted T cells, or PBMCs.

This CDR3 has 18 residues. As processed by the authors: How many nucleated cells were present was estimated from reference gene primer amplification. Profiling relied on immunoSEQ multiplex PCR, and the TCRdb table lists in-frame clones only, not all of them. V, J and clone size derive from that table, while D and trimming were established from the DNA sequence. The sample has 120,000 to 150,000 clones, roughly 82% seen once. Specimen: peripheral blood. The sequence derives from a human donor in a cohort sampled during active COVID-19. The rearrangement uses TRBV21-1 and TRBJ2-3; the table's D call, TRBD2, has no DNA check behind it. TRBV21-1 is a known pseudogene. For the CDR3, the DNA is TGTGCCAGCAGCAAAGCGGGCGGGAGGGGGCCTAGCACAGATACGCAGTATTTT. Translation: CASSKAGGRGPSTDTQYF.